This TCR beta chain came from a study of post-analysis software for immune sequencing data. Tagging with unique molecular identifiers was a feature of the TCR beta cDNA libraries. TCRdb fed the PCR reads into MiXCR, producing one record per CDR3 protein. Found here are 650,000 to 850,000 distinct CDR3 sequences, 46% of them singletons; the top ten hold over 4.5%. In the case of this clonotype: Its antigen remains unidentified.

General observations from the study: A few TRBV segments occurring more often in patients than controls included TRBV5-6, TRBV5-1 and TRBV20-1.

The CDR3 length is 16 residues. The V gene end was trimmed by 6 bases and the J gene end by 1 base; junction bases not matched to a gene: 7. Germline V gene lookup returns CDR1 SNHLY and CDR2 FYNNEI. The specimen sequenced was blood. V usage is TRBV2 and J usage is TRBJ2-5, with 11 bases aligning to TRBD2. This sequence originates from a girl under 18 with multiple sclerosis. The CDR3 loop reads CASSRGLAGFQETQYF. The DNA of the CDR3 is TGTGCCAGCAGCCGTGGACTAGCGGGCTTCCAAGAGACCCAGTACTTC.